Shown below are 9 T cell receptor beta chains from a single sample sequenced in a study of blood T cell repertoires in COVID-19. TCRdb's table, derived via immunoSEQ multiplex PCR, lists solely in-frame clones and lacks some. The sample includes over 50,000 clones, around four fifths of them seen just once. The specimen was peripheral blood. Every receptor here comes from a woman aged 45-65 years with active or convalescent COVID-19.

This clone showed up just a few times. The chain is built from TRBV7-8 and TRBJ1-6, with no clear D. Germline-derived CDR1 and CDR2 are SGHVS and FQNEAQ. Trimming removed 0 bases at V and 3 bases at J, with 12 bases between. This CDR3 comprises 17 residues. The CDR3, as DNA: TGTGCCAGCAGCTTAGCCCTCAAGAGCCACTATAATTCACCCCTCCACTTT. Translated, it gives CASSLALKSHYNSPLHF.

The table lists this clone with a few counts. The V call is TRBV9, the J call TRBJ2-5; D is possibly TRBD2 (6 bases). The CDR3 totals 19 residues. The V end was cut by 0 bases, the J end by 5 bases, with 26 bases between. Germline V gives CDR1 SGDLS, CDR2 YYNGEE. This CDR3 reads CASSVASKDWPEGGETQYF. CDR3 in DNA: TGTGCCAGCAGCGTAGCGAGTAAGGACTGGCCCGAAGGAGGGGAGACCCAGTACTTC.

This sequence joins TRBV3-1 (or the pseudogene TRBV3-2) and TRBJ2-3; weak D call: TRBD2 (6 bases). Germline values: CDR1 LGHDT, CDR2 YNNKEL (reference sequence). V lost 0 bases, J lost 0 bases, and 10 bases lay in between. CDR3 length equals 16 residues. The CDR3 DNA follows: TGTGCCAGCAGCCAAGAACTAGCTGGAAGCACAGATACGCAGTATTTT. It encodes CASSQELAGSTDTQYF.

The chain has TRBV18 and TRBJ1-2; TRBD1 matches 10 bases. V lost 8 bases to trimming and J lost 4 bases; unmatched junction nucleotides: 4. CDR1 is KGHSH and CDR2 is LQKENI in the germline V gene. The CDR3 contains 13 residues. In DNA, the CDR3 is TGTGCCAGCCTCCGGGACAGGGGCTATGGCTACACCTTC. It yields the protein CASLRDRGYGYTF.

V and J are TRBV30 and TRBJ1-2, with TRBD1 identical over 8 bases. Germline values: CDR1 GTSNPN, CDR2 SVGIG (reference sequence). CDR3 size: 13 residues. V lost 5 bases to trimming and J lost 4 bases; unmatched junction nucleotides: 6. The chain's CDR3 is CAWARDRPYGYTF. The CDR3 bases are TGTGCCTGGGCCCGGGACAGGCCCTATGGCTACACCTTC.

The chain combines TRBV29-1 with TRBJ2-1, with D possibly TRBD1 on 5 matching bases. This CDR3 spans 12 amino acids. CDR1 and CDR2 from the germline V gene are SQVTM and ANQGSEA. Trimming took off 2 bases at V and 8 bases at J, with 10 bases between the two ends. The CDR3 spells CSVEWSRDEQFF. The CDR3 coding sequence is TGCAGCGTTGAATGGTCCAGGGATGAGCAGTTCTTC.

V usage is TRBV4-1 and J usage is TRBJ1-6; 7 bases agree with TRBD1. This CDR3 has 16 amino acids. In germline, CDR1 is MGHRA, CDR2 YSYEKL. The trim removed 1 base at V and 7 bases at J, leaving 7 bases unmatched. For the CDR3, the DNA is TGCGCCAGCAGCCAAGTAGACACAGGGGCAAATTCACCCCTCCACTTT. As protein: CASSQVDTGANSPLHF.

The gene calls are TRBV7-9 and TRBJ2-7, with TRBD2 identical over 8 bases. Trimming removed 1 base from V and 3 bases from J; junction bases left unmatched: 5. The CDR3 has 15 amino acids. Looked up from germline, CDR1 is SEHNR and CDR2 is FQNEAQ (reference sequence). The CDR3 region is CASSLVVAGGYEQYF. In DNA form, the CDR3 reads TGTGCCAGCAGCTTAGTCGTGGCGGGAGGCTACGAGCAGTACTTC.

On this clone itself: In the same sample, other DNA sequences code for this CDR3. The J gene is TRBJ1-6, the V gene TRBV6-5; 8 bases are a match to TRBD1. The CDR3 has 14 amino acids. The trim removed 2 bases at V and 7 bases at J, leaving 1 base unmatched. CDR1 and CDR2 (germline): MNHEY, SVGAGI. This CDR3 is CASSYRQGNSPLHF. Written as DNA, the CDR3 is TGTGCCAGCAGTTACCGACAGGGGAATTCACCCCTCCACTTT.